One T cell receptor (beta chain) is described in this entry. The Seattle site enrolled patients during active infection and followed them longitudinally. This specimen comes from a study of blood T cell repertoires in COVID-19. Across the whole study: Spain, Italy and the United States supplied samples that represented acute and convalescent COVID-19. PBMCs, B-cell-depleted T cells, or T cells were the source of the cDNA or gDNA that made up the material.

Original processing methods: Estimation of nucleated cell counts was performed using reference gene primer amplification. Measured with immunoSEQ multiplex PCR; TCRdb has only the in-frame clones, and not every one. That table furnishes V, J and clone size, whereas the DNA furnished D and trimming. The sample has roughly 240,000 clones, more than 75% seen once. This CDR3 contains 16 residues. In germline, CDR1 is LNHDA, CDR2 SQIVND (reference sequence). The V and J ends lost 7 bases and 0 bases, in that order; junction bases with no gene match: 8. The sample taken for sequencing was peripheral blood. The rearrangement joins TRBV19 to TRBJ1-1, with 10 bases matching TRBD1. This TCR derives from a woman older than 75 with COVID-19, enrolled during active disease. The CDR3 bases are TGTGCCAGTACCCGGGACAGGGGACGCTTGAACACTGAAGCTTTCTTT. It is translated as CASTRDRGRLNTEAFF.